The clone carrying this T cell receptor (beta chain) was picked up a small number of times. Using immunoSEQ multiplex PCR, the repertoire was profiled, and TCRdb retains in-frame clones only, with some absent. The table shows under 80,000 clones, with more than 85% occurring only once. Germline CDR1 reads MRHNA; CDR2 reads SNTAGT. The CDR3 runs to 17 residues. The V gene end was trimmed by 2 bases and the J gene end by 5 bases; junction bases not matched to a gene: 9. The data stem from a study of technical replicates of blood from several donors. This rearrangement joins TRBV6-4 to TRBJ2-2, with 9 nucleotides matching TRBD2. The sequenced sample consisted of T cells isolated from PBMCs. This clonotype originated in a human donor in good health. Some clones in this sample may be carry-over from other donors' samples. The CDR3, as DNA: TGTGCCAGCAGTGACCTCCCCAGGCGGGAGGGAACCGGGGAGCTGTTTTTT. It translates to CASSDLPRREGTGELFF.